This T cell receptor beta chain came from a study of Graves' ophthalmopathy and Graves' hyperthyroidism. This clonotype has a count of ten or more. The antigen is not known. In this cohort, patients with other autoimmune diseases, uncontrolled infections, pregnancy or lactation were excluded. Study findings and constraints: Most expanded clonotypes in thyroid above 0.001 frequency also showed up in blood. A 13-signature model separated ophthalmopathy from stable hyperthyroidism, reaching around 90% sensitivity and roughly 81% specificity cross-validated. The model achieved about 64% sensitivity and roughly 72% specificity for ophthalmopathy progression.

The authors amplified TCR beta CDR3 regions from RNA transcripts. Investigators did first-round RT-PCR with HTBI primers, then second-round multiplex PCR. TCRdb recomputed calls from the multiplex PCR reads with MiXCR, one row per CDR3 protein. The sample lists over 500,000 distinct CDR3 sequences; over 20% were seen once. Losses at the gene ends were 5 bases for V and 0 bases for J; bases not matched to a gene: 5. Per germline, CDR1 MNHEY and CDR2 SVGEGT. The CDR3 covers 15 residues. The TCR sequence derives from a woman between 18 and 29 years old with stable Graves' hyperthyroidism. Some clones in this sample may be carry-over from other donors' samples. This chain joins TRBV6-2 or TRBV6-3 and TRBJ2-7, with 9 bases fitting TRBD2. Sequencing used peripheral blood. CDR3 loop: CASSLWTSVSYEQYF. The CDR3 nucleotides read TGTGCCAGCAGTCTTTGGACTAGCGTCTCCTACGAGCAGTACTTC.